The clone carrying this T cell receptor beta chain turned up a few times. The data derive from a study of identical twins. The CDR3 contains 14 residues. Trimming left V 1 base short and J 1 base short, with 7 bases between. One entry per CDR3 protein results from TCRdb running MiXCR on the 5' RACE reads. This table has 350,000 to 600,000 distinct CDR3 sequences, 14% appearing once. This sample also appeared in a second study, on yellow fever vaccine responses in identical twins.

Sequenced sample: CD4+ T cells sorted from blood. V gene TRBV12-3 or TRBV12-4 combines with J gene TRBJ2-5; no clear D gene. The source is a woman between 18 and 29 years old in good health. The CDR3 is CASSLGYGQETQYF. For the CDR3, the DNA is TGTGCCAGCAGTTTAGGGTACGGCCAAGAGACCCAGTACTTC.